This entry lists 20 T cell receptor beta chains sequenced from one sample in a study of T cell repertoires in cytomegalovirus infection. A single record per CDR3 protein comes from TCRdb applying MiXCR to the reads. The repertoire holds 200,000 to 250,000 distinct CDR3 sequences, with less than 50% as singletons. Their target antigens are unknown. The sample here was CD8+ T cells from cultured PBMCs, taken from culture after CMV antigen stimulation. The receptor set was obtained from a human donor in good health (CMV status not recorded). Some clones in this sample may be carry-over from other donors' samples.

This clonotype has only a few counts. This chain joins TRBV7-6 and TRBJ2-3; D ambiguous. Per germline, CDR1 SGHVS and CDR2 FNYEAQ. The CDR3 is made up of 14 amino acids. V was pared by 1 base and J by 6 bases, with 11 bases between. For the CDR3, the DNA is TGTGCCAGCAGCTTAGTGGAGTCATGGGATACGCAGTATTTT. It yields the protein CASSLVESWDTQYF.

This clonotype was recorded once. V is TRBV20-1 and J is TRBJ2-5; 9 nucleotides match TRBD2. Germline V gene lookup returns CDR1 DFQATT and CDR2 SNEGSKA (reference sequence). This CDR3 is built from 15 residues. V shed 0 bases, J shed 1 base, and the junction held 3 bases outside the gene matches. This CDR3 is CSARDRSGGQETQYF. The CDR3 coding sequence is TGCAGTGCTAGAGATCGTAGCGGGGGCCAAGAGACCCAGTACTTC.

The gene calls are TRBV7-3 and TRBJ2-3; no reliable D call. Germline V gives CDR1 SGHTA, CDR2 FQGTGA. V shed 0 bases and J shed 0 bases, with 7 bases lying between them. The CDR3 is made up of 15 amino acids. Written as DNA, the CDR3 is TGTGCCAGCAGCTTAACAACAGCTAGCACAGATACGCAGTATTTT. As protein: CASSLTTASTDTQYF.

A single count supports this clonotype. The chain carries TRBV5-1 and TRBJ2-5, with D possibly called TRBD1 or TRBD2 (5 bases each). CDR1 is SGHRS and CDR2 is YFSETQ in the germline V gene. The CDR3 loop spans 13 amino acids. V dropped 0 bases and J dropped 5 bases, with 8 bases sitting between them. The CDR3 loop reads CASSLGGVETQYF. As DNA, the CDR3 is TGCGCCAGCAGCTTGGGAGGGGTTGAGACCCAGTACTTC.

This clonotype showed up just once. The V gene is TRBV27, the J gene TRBJ2-7; D assignment may be TRBD1 or TRBD2 (5 bases each). From germline, CDR1 is MNHEY and CDR2 SMNVEV (reference sequence). CDR3 size: 15 residues. Trimming pared 1 base from V and 3 bases from J, leaving 13 bases between. CDR3 nucleotide sequence: TGTGCCAGCAGTTTATACCAGGGACCTAGCTACGAGCAGTACTTC. Encoded protein: CASSLYQGPSYEQYF.

V is TRBV5-3 and J is TRBJ2-1; D unresolved. TRBV5-3 is an ORF, and what it does is uncertain. V was shortened by 3 bases and J by 9 bases, with 22 bases between the two germline ends. The CDR3 sequence is 16 residues long. CDR3 sequence: CARSSRRCGPPSEQFF. CDR3 in DNA: TGTGCCAGAAGCTCCCGCCGCTGCGGCCCCCCTAGTGAGCAGTTCTTC.

This clonotype was seen only a few times. V usage is TRBV7-6 and J usage is TRBJ2-1; 9 nucleotides line up with TRBD2. CDR1 is SGHVS, CDR2 FNYEAQ, per germline. V lost 5 bases, J lost 9 bases, and 17 bases stayed unmatched. The CDR3 sequence is 17 residues long. The CDR3 coding sequence is TGTGCCAGCAGCCTGGGGGGCGGGGGGGCCCTGGGGAGTGAGCAGTTCTTC. Translating it yields CASSLGGGGALGSEQFF. Full variable domain (missing parts from reference TRBV7-6 and TRBJ2-1): GAGVSQSPRYKVTKRGQDVALRCDPISGHVSLYWYRQALGQGPEFLTYFNYEAQQDKSGLPNDRFSAERPEGSISTLTIQRTEQRDSAMYRCASSLGGGGALGSEQFFGPGTRLTVL.

The rearrangement uses TRBV6-6 and TRBJ2-7; 9 bases fit TRBD1. Trimming removed 6 bases from V and 0 bases from J; junction bases left unmatched: 6. The germline gives CDR1 MNHNY, CDR2 SVGAGI (reference sequence). This CDR3 region has 15 residues. The CDR3 DNA follows: TGTGCCAGCAGAGTCCGGACAGGGGCCTCCTACGAGCAGTACTTC. Encoded protein: CASRVRTGASYEQYF.

This clonotype turned up a few times. The CDR3, as DNA: TGTGCCAGCAGCTTAGCATACAGAGACTACGAGCAGTACTTC. It codes for CASSLAYRDYEQYF. The J gene is TRBJ2-7, the V gene TRBV7-8; D is undetermined. The V end lost 0 bases, the J end lost 3 bases, and 9 bases lay between the germline ends. CDR1 and CDR2 from the germline V gene are SGHVS and FQNEAQ. CDR3 length equals 14 residues.

The chain combines TRBV7-3 with TRBJ2-1; D call uncertain. Germline loops: CDR1 SGHTA, CDR2 FQGTGA. The CDR3 is made up of 15 amino acids. Trimming left V 2 bases short and J 5 bases short, with 13 bases between. The CDR3 region is CASSLDVAGNNEQFF. In DNA form, the CDR3 reads TGTGCCAGCAGCTTAGACGTGGCAGGAAACAATGAGCAGTTCTTC.

There are a few counts of this clonotype. Here the CDR3 DNA reads TGTGCCAGCAGCTCCTACAGGGGGGACACCGGGGAGCTGTTTTTT. This codes for CASSSYRGDTGELFF. The chain employs TRBV7-9 and TRBJ2-2; 8 bases line up with TRBD1. V was clipped by 4 bases and J by 3 bases; unmatched bases: 4. The CDR3 is made up of 15 amino acids. Germline values: CDR1 SEHNR, CDR2 FQNEAQ (reference sequence).

V usage is TRBV28 and J usage is TRBJ2-1; tentative D call: TRBD2 (6 bases). Germline values: CDR1 MDHEN, CDR2 SYDVKM. The V end was cut by 5 bases, the J end by 2 bases, with 13 bases between. The CDR3 spans 15 residues. The CDR3 reads CASSTLAPAYNEQFF. DNA for the CDR3: TGTGCCAGCAGTACTCTAGCGCCTGCCTACAATGAGCAGTTCTTC.

The DNA for the CDR3 is TGTGCCATCGGGACAGCGAGCTCCTACGAGCAGTACTTC. This translates into CAIGTASSYEQYF. The chain links TRBV10-3 to TRBJ2-7; 7 bases are a match to TRBD1. Germline CDR1 ENHRY, CDR2 SYGVKD. With V trimmed by 8 bases and J by 0 bases, 4 bases remained unmatched. CDR3 length: 13 amino acids.

The V and J genes are TRBV7-9 and TRBJ2-1; TRBD2 matches 11 bases. The CDR3 is 17 residues long. V gave up 0 bases and J gave up 5 bases; unmatched junction bases: 6. Germline lookup yields CDR1 SEHNR and CDR2 FQNEAQ (reference sequence). The CDR3 sequence is CASSLARSGGAHNEQFF. CDR3 DNA sequence: TGTGCCAGCAGCTTAGCGCGTAGCGGGGGGGCCCACAATGAGCAGTTCTTC.

This chain joins TRBV27 and TRBJ1-1, with D uncertain. The germline V gene has CDR1 MNHEY and CDR2 SMNVEV (reference sequence). V lost 4 bases to trimming and J lost 7 bases, with 13 bases between them. The CDR3 is 13 residues long. DNA of the CDR3: TGTGCCAGCAGTTCCCCTACTGGGATTGAAGCTTTCTTT. Amino acids: CASSSPTGIEAFF.

This chain joins TRBV7-8 and TRBJ2-1; maybe TRBD2 (6 bases). The CDR3 totals 19 residues. CDR1 and CDR2 from the germline V gene are SGHVS and FQNEAQ. V was trimmed by 3 bases and J by 2 bases, leaving 23 bases between them. For the CDR3, the DNA is TGTGCCAGCAGCTTTTCACCAGGGTGGCCTCGGGAGCCCTACAATGAGCAGTTCTTC. This gives the protein CASSFSPGWPREPYNEQFF.

The rearrangement uses TRBV7-2 and TRBJ2-3, with 12 bases aligning to TRBD2. CDR1 and CDR2 from the germline V gene are SGHTA and FQGNSA. V dropped 5 bases and J dropped 4; count of bases not matched to a gene: 7. The CDR3 has 16 residues. CDR3 region: CASSLELAGGADTQYF. The DNA of the CDR3 is TGTGCCAGCAGCCTAGAACTAGCGGGGGGTGCAGATACGCAGTATTTT.

The genes are TRBV7-9 and TRBJ2-3; D is possibly TRBD1 (5 bases). CDR1 and CDR2 from the germline V gene are SEHNR and FQNEAQ (reference sequence). The ends were cut back, 3 bases at V and 7 bases at J, with 11 bases in the middle. The CDR3 runs 13 residues. CDR3 sequence: CASSLVRANTQYF. The CDR3 bases are TGTGCCAGCAGCTTGGTCAGGGCTAATACGCAGTATTTT.

There are a few counts of this clonotype. The chain is built from TRBV20-1 and TRBJ2-7, with TRBD2 as a possible D gene (6 bases). This CDR3 comprises 14 residues. Trimming took off 6 bases at V and 2 bases at J, with 17 bases between the two ends. The V gene's germline CDR1 is DFQATT and CDR2 SNEGSKA (reference sequence). CDR3 sequence: CSALDWTTPYEQYF. CDR3 DNA sequence: TGCAGTGCCTTAGATTGGACTACACCCTACGAGCAGTACTTC.

As for this clonotype: It may be a read error: a sequence one base away is much more abundant. V usage is TRBV7-8 and J usage is TRBJ2-5; D might be TRBD2 (6 bases). The CDR3 contains 13 residues. Germline CDR1 SGHVS, CDR2 FQNEAQ. CDR3 nucleotides: TGTGCCAGCAGCTTGAGCGGCGGGGAGATCCAGTACTTC. Translating it yields CASSLSGGEIQYF. Using reference TRBV7-8 and TRBJ2-5 for the parts outside the CDR3, the full variable domain is GAGVSQSPRYKVAKRGQDVALRCDPISGHVSLFWYQQALGQGPEFLTYFQNEAQLDKSGLPSDRFFAERPEGSVSTLKIQRTQQEDSAVYLCASSLSGGEIQYFGPGTRLLVL.